This TCR beta chain is from a study of graft-versus-host responses after intestinal transplantation. About the research overall: Recipients were all induced with anti-thymocyte globulin, then given tacrolimus and steroids for approximately 3 years. Study-wide findings and caveats: Early post-transplant declines in HvG were associated with peak levels of circulating GvH clones. Recipient marrow showed GvH clones, some seen first in ileum or blood.

Germline values: CDR1 SNHLY, CDR2 FYNNEI. The CDR3 contains 14 residues. Trimming removed 0 bases from V and 11 bases from J, with 11 bases in between. Responders (around 200,000, CFSE-labeled) were co-plated with around 200,000 irradiated, violet-dye-labeled stimulators. Profiled with immunoSEQ multiplex PCR; TCRdb holds only in-frame clones, not every one. The repertoire holds about 4,600 clones, with over 25% as singletons. This clone has a handful of counts. The rearrangement uses TRBV2 and TRBJ1-6; D is unclear. This material consisted of alloreactive CD4+ T cells from a mixed lymphocyte reaction culture, taken before intestinal transplant. Documented subset: CFSE-low proliferating T cells sorted from roughly six-day pre-transplant mixed lymphocyte reaction (GvH or HvG direction). The clonotype was recovered from a human patient who received an intestinal transplant. The CDR3 DNA is TGTGCCAGCAGTGAAGCGCTTAGGCATACACCCCTCCACTTT. It yields the protein CASSEALRHTPLHF. Combining the CDR3 with reference TRBV2 and TRBJ1-6 gives the whole variable domain EPEVTQTPSHQVTQMGQEVILRCVPISNHLYFYWYRQILGQKVEFLVSFYNNEISEKSEIFDDQFSVERPDGSNFTLKIRSTKLEDSAMYFCASSEALRHTPLHFGNGTRLTVT.